The entry that follows covers one T cell receptor (beta chain) sequence. These data originate in a study of CD8+CD57+ T cells in acquired aplastic anemia. For the study at large: CD4+ and CD8+ cells, once sorted, gave DNA averaging about 3.4 ug.

CDR3 and TCR beta VDJ profiling relied on a genomic DNA template. TCRdb re-called the reads through MiXCR, storing one row per CDR3 protein. The sample gives around 150,000 distinct CDR3 sequences, roughly 40% of which show up once; under 1.2% is in the top ten. Germline loops: CDR1 DFQATT, CDR2 SNEGSKA (reference sequence). The trim removed 3 bases at V and 4 bases at J, leaving 3 bases unmatched. The CDR3 extends over 14 amino acids. The TCR sequence derives from a human donor in good health. The sample taken for sequencing was sorted CD4+, CD8+, or CD8+CD57+ T cells (not recorded which) from PBMCs. V usage is TRBV20-1 and J usage is TRBJ2-5, with 12 bases aligning to TRBD2. For the CDR3, the DNA is TGCAGTGCTAGGGTACTAGCGGGGGGAGAGACCCAGTACTTC. Residues: CSARVLAGGETQYF.